The 25 T cell receptor beta chains below come from one sample, sequenced in a study of blood T cell repertoires in COVID-19. TCRdb's table, derived via immunoSEQ multiplex PCR, lists solely in-frame clones and lacks some. This table holds about 250,000 clones, around 86% found once. The sequencing input was peripheral blood. The receptors were gathered from a woman aged 55-69 years who had recovered from COVID-19.

This rearrangement joins TRBV6-1 to TRBJ1-1; D gene unclear. The CDR3 contains 18 residues. Germline values: CDR1 MNHNS, CDR2 SASEGT. With 2 bases removed from V and 1 base from J, the gap between germline ends came to 20 bases. In DNA form, the CDR3 reads TGTGCCAGCAGTGAAATTTTCCCCAACCCGGTAGAGAACACTGAAGCTTTCTTT. Translation gives CASSEIFPNPVENTEAFF.

Only one count was recorded for this clone. The CDR3: CASSFNLGGEQFF. The DNA of the CDR3 is TGTGCCAGCAGCTTTAACTTAGGAGGAGAGCAGTTCTTC. The V gene is TRBV7-3, the J gene TRBJ2-1; D is possibly TRBD2 (5 bases). V gave up 3 bases and J gave up 10 bases, with 13 bases separating them. The CDR3 is 13 residues long. The germline V gene has CDR1 SGHTA and CDR2 FQGTGA.

The J gene is TRBJ1-2, the V gene TRBV7-9; D perhaps matches TRBD1 (6 bases). V dropped 5 bases and J dropped 4 bases, with 26 bases sitting between them. The CDR3 contains 18 residues. Germline V gene data show CDR1 as SEHNR and CDR2 as FQNEAQ (reference sequence). In nucleotides, the CDR3 is TGTGCCAGCAGCCCTTTGAGAAACAGGGAAGGACATTCCTATGGCTACACCTTC. Translation gives CASSPLRNREGHSYGYTF.

This chain connects TRBV7-8 to TRBJ2-7, with 7 bases fitting TRBD2. V trimming: 5 bases; J trimming: 12 bases; junction bases outside the gene matches: 13. CDR3 size: 13 residues. Germline CDR1 is SGHVS and CDR2 is FQNEAQ. The CDR3 DNA follows: TGTGCCAGCAGCCGACACCTTAGGACTAGGTCGTACTTC. Its protein is CASSRHLRTRSYF.

The rearrangement links TRBV5-6 to TRBJ1-4; tentative D call: TRBD1 (6 bases). Between the trimmed V and J ends, which lost 3 bases and 8 bases, there was a span of 17 bases. Germline assignment: CDR1 SGHDT and CDR2 YYEEEE. CDR3 length: 15 amino acids. The CDR3 sequence: CASSSLRGSNEKLFF. CDR3 nucleotides: TGTGCCAGCAGCTCCCTGAGGGGGAGTAACGAAAAACTGTTTTTT. Filled out from reference TRBV5-6 and TRBJ1-4, the complete variable domain reads DAGVTQSPTHLIKTRGQQVTLRCSPKSGHDTVSWYQQALGQGPQFIFQYYEEEERQRGNFPDRFSGHQFPNYSSELNVNALLLGDSALYLCASSSLRGSNEKLFFGSGTQLSVL.

This clone appeared once. V and J are TRBV18 and TRBJ1-5; a possible D gene is TRBD1 (5 bases). Germline loops: CDR1 KGHSH, CDR2 LQKENI. This CDR3 has 14 residues. The V end was cut by 4 bases, the J end by 6 bases, with 13 bases between. CDR3 DNA: TGTGCCAGCTCACTGGGACTACTACTTCAGCCCCAGCATTTT. Protein: CASSLGLLLQPQHF.

The genes are TRBV2 and TRBJ1-1, with D tentatively TRBD1 (6 bases). The CDR3 has 15 amino acids. Deletions cut 5 bases from V and 1 base from J, with 14 bases between. In germline, CDR1 is SNHLY, CDR2 FYNNEI. CDR3 nucleotide sequence: TGTGCCAGCAGTTCAAATGGGGGGGCGAACACTGAAGCTTTCTTT. It translates to CASSSNGGANTEAFF.

This sequence joins TRBV28 and TRBJ1-3; 8 nucleotides align to TRBD1. The ends lost 1 base at V and 5 bases at J; junction bases unmatched: 4. Looked up from germline, CDR1 is MDHEN and CDR2 is SYDVKM. This CDR3 has 15 residues. CDR3 amino acids: CASSLLGTGRNTIYF. The CDR3 DNA follows: TGTGCCAGCAGTTTATTGGGGACAGGACGAAACACCATATATTTT.

The J gene is TRBJ2-5, the V gene TRBV24-1; D is perhaps TRBD1 (6 bases). With 5 bases removed from V and 5 bases from J, the gap between germline ends came to 11 bases. Germline V gene data show CDR1 as KGHDR and CDR2 as SFDVKD. The CDR3 loop spans 13 amino acids. The CDR3 here is CATSVTGLETQYF. CDR3 coding DNA: TGTGCCACCAGTGTTACAGGGTTGGAGACCCAGTACTTC.

The chain links TRBV7-2 to TRBJ2-1; 11 positions match TRBD2. The CDR3 consists of 16 residues. Germline V gene lookup returns CDR1 SGHTA and CDR2 FQGNSA. With 1 base clipped from V and 7 bases from J, the junction kept 6 bases outside the gene matches. CDR3 coding DNA: TGTGCCAGCAGCTTAGGCATAGCGGGGGGGCTTAATGAGCAGTTCTTC. Translated: CASSLGIAGGLNEQFF.

The chain couples TRBV6-2 or TRBV6-3 to TRBJ2-5; D is uncertain. The CDR3 sequence is 13 residues long. Trimming left V 3 bases short and J 5 bases short, with 10 bases between. Germline CDR1 reads MNHEY; CDR2 reads SVGEGT. The CDR3 nucleotides are TGTGCCAGCAGTTATGGATTGAGGGAGACCCAGTACTTC. Translated: CASSYGLRETQYF.

This rearrangement joins TRBV6-2 or TRBV6-3 to TRBJ1-2; 7 positions agree with TRBD1. The CDR3 sequence is 13 residues long. Germline V gene sequence: CDR1 MNHEY, CDR2 SVGEGT. Unmatched junction bases numbered 9, after V lost 6 bases and J lost 8 bases. The CDR3 region is CASSPTGLRGYTF. The DNA of the CDR3 is TGTGCCAGCAGCCCGACAGGGCTCCGAGGCTACACCTTC.

The sample holds one count of this clone. V is TRBV5-1 and J is TRBJ2-3, with D perhaps matching TRBD1 (5 bases). Looked up from germline, CDR1 is SGHRS and CDR2 is YFSETQ. Trimming took off 0 bases at V and 2 bases at J, with 7 bases between the two ends. The length of the CDR3 is 14 residues. This CDR3 is CASSLEGATDTQYF. CDR3 coding DNA: TGCGCCAGCAGCTTGGAAGGGGCCACAGATACGCAGTATTTT. The full variable domain, rest sourced from reference TRBV5-1 and TRBJ2-3, is KAGVTQTPRYLIKTRGQQVTLSCSPISGHRSVSWYQQTPGQGLQFLFEYFSETQRNKGNFPGRFSGRQFSNSRSEMNVSTLELGDSALYLCASSLEGATDTQYFGPGTRLTVL.

The chain recombines TRBV15 with TRBJ1-5, with D maybe TRBD1 (5 bases). Trimming pared 1 base from V and 5 bases from J, leaving 9 bases between. Germline V CDR1 and CDR2: LNHNV, YYDKDF (reference sequence). The CDR3 is 14 amino acids. The CDR3 loop reads CATSRGQRDQPQHF. DNA for the CDR3: TGTGCCACCAGCAGAGGACAGAGAGATCAGCCCCAGCATTTT.

This clone came up once. Mismatch with germline at one junction end may stem from a read error. This rearrangement joins TRBV7-7 to TRBJ2-5; the D gene is possibly TRBD2 (5 bases). CDR1 SSHAT and CDR2 FNYEAQ come from the germline V gene (reference sequence). CDR3 length: 13 residues. CDR3 in DNA: TGTGCTAGCAGCTACAACCGGGGAGAGACCCAGTACTTC. This gives the protein CASSYNRGETQYF.

The chain uses TRBV6-5 and TRBJ1-1, with D tentatively TRBD1 (6 bases). V dropped 1 base and J dropped 11 bases, with 20 bases sitting between them. The CDR3 length is 15 residues. The germline V gene has CDR1 MNHEY and CDR2 SVGAGI. Here the CDR3 reads CASSYLSRGPPGAFF. CDR3 sequence (DNA): TGTGCCAGCAGTTACTTATCCAGGGGTCCCCCGGGGGCTTTCTTT.

CDR3 coding DNA: TGCGCCAGCAGCTTGAGTAGGGAGGGTGGCTACACCTTC. It encodes CASSLSREGGYTF. The V call is TRBV5-1, the J call TRBJ1-2; D is undetermined. Germline CDR1 is SGHRS and CDR2 is YFSETQ. V dropped 1 base and J dropped 7 bases, with 11 bases sitting between them. This CDR3 region has 13 residues.

The chain recombines TRBV5-6 with TRBJ2-7; the match to TRBD2 covers 11 bases. This CDR3 comprises 15 residues. Germline V gives CDR1 SGHDT, CDR2 YYEEEE. V lost 5 bases to trimming and J lost 3 bases; unmatched junction nucleotides: 7. CDR3 amino acids: CASSYLAGGRYEQYF. CDR3 DNA: TGTGCCAGCAGTTATCTAGCGGGGGGTCGCTACGAGCAGTACTTC.

The chain links TRBV7-9 to TRBJ1-6; the D is unclear. Trimming cost V 5 bases and J 6 bases, with 14 bases left between them. The CDR3 is 15 amino acids. Germline V gene data show CDR1 as SEHNR and CDR2 as FQNEAQ (reference sequence). The CDR3, as DNA: TGTGCCAGCAGCCCATTGAGGGTTGGTAATTCACCCCTCCACTTT. Amino acids: CASSPLRVGNSPLHF. Complete variable domain (other parts from reference TRBV7-9 and TRBJ1-6): DTGVSQNPRHKITKRGQNVTFRCDPISEHNRLYWYRQTLGQGPEFLTYFQNEAQLEKSRLLSDRFSAERPKGSFSTLEIQRTEQGDSAMYLCASSPLRVGNSPLHFGNGTRLTVT.

The genes are TRBV27 and TRBJ2-7; a weak D match, TRBD1 (5 bases). Trimming stripped 8 bases from V and 0 bases from J, with 11 bases between. The length of the CDR3 is 13 residues. The germline CDR1 and CDR2 sequences are MNHEY and SMNVEV (reference sequence). The CDR3 loop reads CASGAASSYEQYF. Here the CDR3 DNA reads TGTGCCAGCGGGGCCGCCAGCTCCTACGAGCAGTACTTC.

The sample holds a few counts of this clone. The chain carries TRBV27 and TRBJ1-5; no firm D call. Germline assignment: CDR1 MNHEY and CDR2 SMNVEV (reference sequence). This CDR3 has 17 residues. V was shortened by 7 bases and J by 7 bases, with 26 bases between the two germline ends. This CDR3 reads CASTRSGGTAVPQPQHF. The CDR3 DNA reads as TGTGCCAGCACTCGGTCTGGAGGAACGGCTGTCCCCCAGCCCCAGCATTTT.

The rearrangement joins TRBV24-1 to TRBJ2-1, with 11 nucleotides matching TRBD1. This CDR3 contains 17 residues. With V trimmed by 9 bases and J by 8 bases, 17 bases remained unmatched. Germline V gene lookup returns CDR1 KGHDR and CDR2 SFDVKD. In DNA, the CDR3 is TGTGCCACCCTCCGCGGGACAGGGGGTTTCGAGGTCGATGAGCAGTTCTTC. The encoded protein is CATLRGTGGFEVDEQFF.

The chain is built from TRBV7-9 and TRBJ1-6, with TRBD1 matching over 11 bases. The V gene's germline CDR1 is SEHNR and CDR2 FQNEAQ (reference sequence). The J segment lost 12 bases and the V segment lost 3 bases, leaving 10 bases of the junction unmatched. This CDR3 spans 16 amino acids. CDR3 sequence (DNA): TGTGCCAGCAGCTTCAGGACAGGGGGCGGTTTTGGACCCCTCCACTTT. Protein sequence: CASSFRTGGGFGPLHF. The entire variable domain, with the rest obtained from reference TRBV7-9 and TRBJ1-6, is as follows: DTGVSQNPRHKITKRGQNVTFRCDPISEHNRLYWYRQTLGQGPEFLTYFQNEAQLEKSRLLSDRFSAERPKGSFSTLEIQRTEQGDSAMYLCASSFRTGGGFGPLHFGNGTRLTVT.

The V and J genes are TRBV13 and TRBJ2-3; D possibly corresponds to TRBD1 (5 bases). Germline V gives CDR1 PRHDT, CDR2 FYEKMQ (reference sequence). The CDR3 is 13 residues long. The ends were cut back, 6 bases at V and 2 bases at J, with 9 bases in the middle. CDR3 in amino acids: CASSVQVTDTQYF. The CDR3 DNA is TGTGCCAGCAGTGTACAGGTCACAGATACGCAGTATTTT. Combining the CDR3 with reference TRBV13 and TRBJ2-3 gives the whole variable domain AAGVIQSPRHLIKEKRETATLKCYPIPRHDTVYWYQQGPGQDPQFLISFYEKMQSDKGSIPDRFSAQQFSDYHSELNMSSLELGDSALYFCASSVQVTDTQYFGPGTRLTVL.

This clone came up once. V usage is TRBV3-1 (or the pseudogene TRBV3-2) and J usage is TRBJ2-1; the match to TRBD2 covers 8 bases. This CDR3 has 15 amino acids. Germline V CDR1 and CDR2: LGHDT, YNNKEL (reference sequence). J gave up 0 bases and V 2 bases, and 0 bases lay outside the gene matches. The CDR3: CASSQTSGSYNEQFF. The CDR3, as DNA: TGTGCCAGCAGCCAAACTAGCGGCTCCTACAATGAGCAGTTCTTC.